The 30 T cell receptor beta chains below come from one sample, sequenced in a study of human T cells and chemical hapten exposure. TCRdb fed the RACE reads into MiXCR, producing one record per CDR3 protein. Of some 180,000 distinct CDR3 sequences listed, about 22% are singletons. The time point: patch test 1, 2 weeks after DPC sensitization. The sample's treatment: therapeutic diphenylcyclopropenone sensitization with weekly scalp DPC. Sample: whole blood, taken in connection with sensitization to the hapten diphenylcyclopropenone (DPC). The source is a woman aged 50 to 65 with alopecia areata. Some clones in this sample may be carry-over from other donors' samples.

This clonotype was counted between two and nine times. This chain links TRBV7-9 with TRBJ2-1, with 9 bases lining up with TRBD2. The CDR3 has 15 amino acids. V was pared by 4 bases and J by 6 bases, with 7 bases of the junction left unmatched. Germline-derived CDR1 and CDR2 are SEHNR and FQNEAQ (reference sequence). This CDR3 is CASSYPAGGRNEQFF. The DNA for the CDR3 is TGTGCCAGCAGCTACCCAGCGGGAGGTCGCAATGAGCAGTTCTTC.

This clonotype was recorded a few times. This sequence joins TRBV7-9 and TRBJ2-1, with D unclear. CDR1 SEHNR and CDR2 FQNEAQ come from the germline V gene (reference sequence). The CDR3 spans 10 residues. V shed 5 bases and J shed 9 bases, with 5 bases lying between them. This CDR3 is CASSMTEQFF. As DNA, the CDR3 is TGTGCCAGCAGCATGACTGAGCAGTTCTTC.

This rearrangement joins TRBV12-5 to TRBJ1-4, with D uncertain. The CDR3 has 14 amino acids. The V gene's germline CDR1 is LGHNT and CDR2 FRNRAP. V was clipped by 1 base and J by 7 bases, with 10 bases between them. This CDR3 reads CASGLGTATEKLFF. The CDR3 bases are TGTGCTAGTGGTTTGGGGACGGCAACTGAAAAACTGTTTTTT.

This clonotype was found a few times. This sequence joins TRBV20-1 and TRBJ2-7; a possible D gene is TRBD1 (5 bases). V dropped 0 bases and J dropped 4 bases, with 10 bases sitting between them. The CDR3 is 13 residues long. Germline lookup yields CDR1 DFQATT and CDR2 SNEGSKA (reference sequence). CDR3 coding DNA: TGCAGTGCTAGAGACGTCAGGGCGTACGAGCAGTACTTC. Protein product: CSARDVRAYEQYF.

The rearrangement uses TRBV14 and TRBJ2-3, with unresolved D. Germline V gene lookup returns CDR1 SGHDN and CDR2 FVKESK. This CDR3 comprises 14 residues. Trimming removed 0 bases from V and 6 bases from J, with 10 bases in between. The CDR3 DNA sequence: TGTGCCAGCAGCCAAGAGTATGCGCGGGATACGCAGTATTTT. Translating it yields CASSQEYARDTQYF. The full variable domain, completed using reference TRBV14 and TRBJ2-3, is EAGVTQFPSHSVIEKGQTVTLRCDPISGHDNLYWYRRVMGKEIKFLLHFVKESKQDESGMPNNRFLAERTGGTYSTLKVQPAELEDSGVYFCASSQEYARDTQYFGPGTRLTVL.

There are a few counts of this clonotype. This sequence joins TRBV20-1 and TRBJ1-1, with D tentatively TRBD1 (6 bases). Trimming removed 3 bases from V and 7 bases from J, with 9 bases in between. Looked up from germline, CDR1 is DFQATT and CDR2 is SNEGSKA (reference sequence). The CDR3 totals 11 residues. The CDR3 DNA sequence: TGCAGTGCTAGGGAACAGGGTGAAGCTTTCTTT. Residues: CSAREQGEAFF.

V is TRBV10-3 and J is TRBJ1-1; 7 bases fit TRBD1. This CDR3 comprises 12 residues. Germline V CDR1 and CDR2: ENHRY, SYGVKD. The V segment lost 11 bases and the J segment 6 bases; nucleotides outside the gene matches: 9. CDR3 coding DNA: TGTGCCGCTACAGGGGTTTCGTCTGAAGCTTTCTTT. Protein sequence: CAATGVSSEAFF.

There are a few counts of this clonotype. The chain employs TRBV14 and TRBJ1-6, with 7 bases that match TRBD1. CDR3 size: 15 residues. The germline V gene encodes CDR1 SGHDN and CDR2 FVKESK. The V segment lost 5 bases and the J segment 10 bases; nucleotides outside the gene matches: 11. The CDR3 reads CASSSYETGNSPLHF. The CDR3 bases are TGTGCCAGCAGCTCCTACGAGACAGGGAACTCACCCCTCCACTTT.

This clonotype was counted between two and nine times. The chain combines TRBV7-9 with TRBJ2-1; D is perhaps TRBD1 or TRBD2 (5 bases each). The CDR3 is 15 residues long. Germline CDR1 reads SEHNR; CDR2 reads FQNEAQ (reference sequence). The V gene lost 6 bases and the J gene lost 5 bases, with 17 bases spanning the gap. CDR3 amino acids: CASRPPGLIDNEQFF. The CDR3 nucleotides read TGTGCCAGCAGACCCCCGGGGCTTATAGACAATGAGCAGTTCTTC. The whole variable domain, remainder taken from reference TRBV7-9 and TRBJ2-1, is DTGVSQNPRHKITKRGQNVTFRCDPISEHNRLYWYRQTLGQGPEFLTYFQNEAQLEKSRLLSDRFSAERPKGSFSTLEIQRTEQGDSAMYLCASRPPGLIDNEQFFGPGTRLTVL.

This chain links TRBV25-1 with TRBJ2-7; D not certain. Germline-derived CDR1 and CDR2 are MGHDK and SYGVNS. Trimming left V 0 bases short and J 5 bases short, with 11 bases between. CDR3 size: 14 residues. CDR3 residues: CASSEYAESNEQYF. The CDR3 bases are TGTGCCAGCAGTGAATATGCGGAGAGCAACGAGCAGTACTTC.

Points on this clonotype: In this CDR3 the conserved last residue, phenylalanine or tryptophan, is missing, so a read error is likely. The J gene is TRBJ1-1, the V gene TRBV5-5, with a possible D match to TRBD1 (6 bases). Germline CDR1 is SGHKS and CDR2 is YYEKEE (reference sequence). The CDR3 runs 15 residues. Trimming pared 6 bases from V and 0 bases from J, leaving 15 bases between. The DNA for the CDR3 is TGTGCCAGCACCCAGGAGGGGGGCCTGAACACTGAAGCTTTCCTT. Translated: CASTQEGGLNTEAFL.

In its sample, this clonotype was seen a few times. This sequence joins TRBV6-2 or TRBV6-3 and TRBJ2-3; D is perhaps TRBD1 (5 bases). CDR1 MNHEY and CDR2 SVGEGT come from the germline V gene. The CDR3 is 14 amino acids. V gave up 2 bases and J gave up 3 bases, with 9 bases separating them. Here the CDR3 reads CASSYVQGTDTQYF. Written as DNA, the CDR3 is TGTGCCAGCAGTTACGTGCAGGGAACAGATACGCAGTATTTT.

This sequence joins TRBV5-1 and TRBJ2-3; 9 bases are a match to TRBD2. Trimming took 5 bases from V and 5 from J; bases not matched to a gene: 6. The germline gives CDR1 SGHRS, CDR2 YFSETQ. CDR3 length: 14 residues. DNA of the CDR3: TGCGCCAGCAGTTTGAGCGGGAGGATAGATACGCAGTATTTT. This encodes CASSLSGRIDTQYF.

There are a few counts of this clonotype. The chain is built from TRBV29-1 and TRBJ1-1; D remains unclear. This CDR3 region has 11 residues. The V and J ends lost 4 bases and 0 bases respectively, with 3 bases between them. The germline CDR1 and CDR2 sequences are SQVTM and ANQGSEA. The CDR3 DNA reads TGCAGCGTTGGGGTGAACACTGAAGCTTTCTTT. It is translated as CSVGVNTEAFF. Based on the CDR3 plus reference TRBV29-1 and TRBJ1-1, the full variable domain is SAVISQKPSRDICQRGTSLTIQCQVDSQVTMMFWYRQQPGQSLTLIATANQGSEATYESGFVIDKFPISRPNLTFSTLTVSNMSPEDSSIYLCSVGVNTEAFFGQGTRLTVV.

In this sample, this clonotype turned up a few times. The DNA of the CDR3 is TGCGCCAGCAGCTTCCCAGCAGAGAATTCACCCCTCCACTTT. It specifies CASSFPAENSPLHF. This chain links TRBV5-1 with TRBJ1-6; no firm D call. The V end was cut by 2 bases, the J end by 7 bases, with 10 bases between. The germline CDR1 and CDR2 sequences are SGHRS and YFSETQ. The CDR3 sequence is 14 residues long.

In DNA form, the CDR3 reads TGTGCCAGCAGTTCCCAATGGTCGACTAGCGGGAGTATCGATGAGCAGTTCTTC. As protein: CASSSQWSTSGSIDEQFF. The chain carries TRBV6-5 and TRBJ2-1, with TRBD2 matching over 12 bases. This CDR3 has 18 residues. Unmatched junction bases numbered 15, after V lost 4 bases and J lost 8 bases. Germline V gene data show CDR1 as MNHEY and CDR2 as SVGAGI.

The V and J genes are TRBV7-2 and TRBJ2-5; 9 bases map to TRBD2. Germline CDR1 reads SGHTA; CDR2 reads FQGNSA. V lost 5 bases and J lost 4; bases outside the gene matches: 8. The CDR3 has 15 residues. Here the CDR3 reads CASSASSGNPETQYF. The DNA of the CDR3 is TGTGCCAGCAGCGCATCTAGCGGGAACCCAGAGACCCAGTACTTC.

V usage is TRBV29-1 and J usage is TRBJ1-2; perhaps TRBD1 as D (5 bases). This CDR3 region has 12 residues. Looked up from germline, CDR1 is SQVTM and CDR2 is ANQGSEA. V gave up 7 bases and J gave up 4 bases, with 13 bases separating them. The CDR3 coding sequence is TGCAGCGGTTGGCAGGGACCCTATGGCTACACCTTC. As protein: CSGWQGPYGYTF. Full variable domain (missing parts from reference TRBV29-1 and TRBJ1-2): SAVISQKPSRDICQRGTSLTIQCQVDSQVTMMFWYRQQPGQSLTLIATANQGSEATYESGFVIDKFPISRPNLTFSTLTVSNMSPEDSSIYLCSGWQGPYGYTFGSGTRLTVV.

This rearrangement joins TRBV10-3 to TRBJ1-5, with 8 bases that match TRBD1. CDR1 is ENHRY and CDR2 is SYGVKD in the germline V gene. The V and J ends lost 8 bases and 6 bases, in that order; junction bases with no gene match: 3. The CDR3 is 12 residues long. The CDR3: CAIQGAGQPQHF. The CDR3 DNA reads TGTGCCATCCAGGGGGCGGGTCAGCCCCAGCATTTT.

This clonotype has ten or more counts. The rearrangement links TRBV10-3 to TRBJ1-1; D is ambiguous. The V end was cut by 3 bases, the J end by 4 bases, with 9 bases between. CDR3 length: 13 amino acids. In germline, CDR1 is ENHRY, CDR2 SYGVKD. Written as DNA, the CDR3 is TGTGCCATCAGTGATCGGCTGTCCACTGAAGCTTTCTTT. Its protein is CAISDRLSTEAFF.

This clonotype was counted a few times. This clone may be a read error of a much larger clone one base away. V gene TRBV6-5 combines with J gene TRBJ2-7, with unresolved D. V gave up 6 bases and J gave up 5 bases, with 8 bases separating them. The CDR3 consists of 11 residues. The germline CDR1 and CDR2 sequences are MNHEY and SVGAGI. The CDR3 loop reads CASSQGNEQYF. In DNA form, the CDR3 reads TGTGCCAGCAGCCAAGGGAACGAGCAGTACTTC.

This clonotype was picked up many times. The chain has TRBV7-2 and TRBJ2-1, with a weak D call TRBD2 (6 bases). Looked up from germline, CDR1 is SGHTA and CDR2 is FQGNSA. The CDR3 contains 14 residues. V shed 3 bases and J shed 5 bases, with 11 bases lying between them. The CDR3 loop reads CASSFGGTNNEQFF. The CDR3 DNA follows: TGTGCCAGCAGCTTCGGCGGGACCAACAATGAGCAGTTCTTC.

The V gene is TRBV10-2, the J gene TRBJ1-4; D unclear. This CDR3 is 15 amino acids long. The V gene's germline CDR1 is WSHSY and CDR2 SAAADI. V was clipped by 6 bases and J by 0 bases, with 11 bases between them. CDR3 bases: TGCGCCAGCAGCGGCCCAATTGCAACTAATGAAAAACTGTTTTTT. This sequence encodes CASSGPIATNEKLFF.

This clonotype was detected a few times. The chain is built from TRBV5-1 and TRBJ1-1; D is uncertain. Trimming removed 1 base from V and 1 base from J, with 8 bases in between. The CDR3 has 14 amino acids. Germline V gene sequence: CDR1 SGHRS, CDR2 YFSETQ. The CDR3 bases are TGCGCCAGCAGCTTGAGGCAGCGGAACACTGAAGCTTTCTTT. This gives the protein CASSLRQRNTEAFF. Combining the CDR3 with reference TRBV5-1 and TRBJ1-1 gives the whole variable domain KAGVTQTPRYLIKTRGQQVTLSCSPISGHRSVSWYQQTPGQGLQFLFEYFSETQRNKGNFPGRFSGRQFSNSRSEMNVSTLELGDSALYLCASSLRQRNTEAFFGQGTRLTVV.

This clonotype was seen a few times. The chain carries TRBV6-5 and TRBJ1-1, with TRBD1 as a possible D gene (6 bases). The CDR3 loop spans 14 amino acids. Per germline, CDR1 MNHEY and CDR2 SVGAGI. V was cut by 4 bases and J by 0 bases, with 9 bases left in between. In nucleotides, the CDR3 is TGTGCCAGCAGTTCTAGACAGGTGAACACTGAAGCTTTCTTT. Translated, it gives CASSSRQVNTEAFF.

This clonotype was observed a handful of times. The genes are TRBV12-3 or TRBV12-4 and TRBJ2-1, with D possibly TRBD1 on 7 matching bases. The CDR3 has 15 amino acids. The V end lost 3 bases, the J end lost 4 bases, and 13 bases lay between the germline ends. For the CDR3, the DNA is TGTGCCAGCAGTTTGTCAGGGGGGATATACAATGAGCAGTTCTTC. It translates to CASSLSGGIYNEQFF.

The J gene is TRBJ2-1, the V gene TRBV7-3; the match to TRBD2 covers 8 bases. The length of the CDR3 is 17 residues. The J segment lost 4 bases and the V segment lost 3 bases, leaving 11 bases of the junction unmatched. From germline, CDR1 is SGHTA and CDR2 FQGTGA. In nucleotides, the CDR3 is TGTGCCAGCAGCTTCTTGCACCGAGCGGGAGTGTACAATGAGCAGTTCTTC. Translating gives CASSFLHRAGVYNEQFF.

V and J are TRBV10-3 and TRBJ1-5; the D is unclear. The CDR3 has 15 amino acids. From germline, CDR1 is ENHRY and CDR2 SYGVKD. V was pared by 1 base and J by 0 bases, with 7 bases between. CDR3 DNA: TGTGCCATCAGTGAGTTCCTGGGTAGCAATCAGCCCCAGCATTTT. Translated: CAISEFLGSNQPQHF.

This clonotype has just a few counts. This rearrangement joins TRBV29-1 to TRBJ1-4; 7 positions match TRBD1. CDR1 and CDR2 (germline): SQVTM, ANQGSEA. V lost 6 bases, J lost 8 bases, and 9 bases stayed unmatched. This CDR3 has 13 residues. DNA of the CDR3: TGCAGCGTCCAGGGGGGTGTAAAAGAAAAACTGTTTTTT. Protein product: CSVQGGVKEKLFF. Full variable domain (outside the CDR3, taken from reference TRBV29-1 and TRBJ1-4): SAVISQKPSRDICQRGTSLTIQCQVDSQVTMMFWYRQQPGQSLTLIATANQGSEATYESGFVIDKFPISRPNLTFSTLTVSNMSPEDSSIYLCSVQGGVKEKLFFGSGTQLSVL.

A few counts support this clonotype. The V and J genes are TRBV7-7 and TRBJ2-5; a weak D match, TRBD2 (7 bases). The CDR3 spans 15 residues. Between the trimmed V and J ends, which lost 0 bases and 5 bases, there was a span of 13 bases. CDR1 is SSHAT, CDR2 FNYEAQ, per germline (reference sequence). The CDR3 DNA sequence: TGTGCCAGCAGCTTAGCTGGCGGGGGCGGCGAGACCCAGTACTTC. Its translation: CASSLAGGGGETQYF.